The 28 T cell receptor beta chains given below trace back to one sample, sequenced in a study of early T cells in non-severe SARS-CoV-2 infection. MiXCR was run by TCRdb on the 5' RACE reads, yielding one entry per CDR3 protein. Of more than 50,000 distinct CDR3 sequences listed, over 9.5% are singletons. The sample comprised whole blood. The receptors come from an adult who was a healthcare worker with PCR-confirmed SARS-CoV-2 infection or an uninfected control (not recorded which).

This clonotype was seen only a few times. The chain links TRBV7-9 to TRBJ2-1, with TRBD1 matching 7 bases. The J segment lost 2 bases and the V segment lost 0 bases, leaving 1 base of the junction unmatched. This CDR3 comprises 15 residues. Looked up from germline, CDR1 is SEHNR and CDR2 is FQNEAQ (reference sequence). Here the CDR3 reads CASSLAGTAYNEQFF. DNA for the CDR3: TGTGCCAGCAGCTTAGCCGGGACAGCCTACAATGAGCAGTTCTTC.

This clonotype was seen at least ten times. This rearrangement joins TRBV20-1 to TRBJ1-1; D is ambiguous. Germline V gene sequence: CDR1 DFQATT, CDR2 SNEGSKA (reference sequence). V dropped 5 bases and J dropped 0 bases, with 10 bases sitting between them. The CDR3 runs 13 residues. In DNA, the CDR3 is TGCAGTGCTGCGAGGAACATGAACACTGAAGCTTTCTTT. This gives the protein CSAARNMNTEAFF.

The genes are TRBV7-2 and TRBJ1-5; 7 bases map to TRBD1. With V trimmed by 5 bases and J by 3 bases, 4 bases remained unmatched. Looked up from germline, CDR1 is SGHTA and CDR2 is FQGNSA. This CDR3 region has 14 residues. The CDR3: CASSPGTVNQPQHF. DNA of the CDR3: TGTGCCAGCAGCCCTGGGACAGTCAATCAGCCCCAGCATTTT.

This clonotype was picked up a small number of times. The CDR3 spells CASTGIQGSSYNEQFF. CDR3 nucleotide sequence: TGTGCCAGCACCGGGATCCAGGGGAGCTCCTACAATGAGCAGTTCTTC. The chain employs TRBV2 and TRBJ2-1, with D possibly being TRBD1 (6 bases). The CDR3 spans 16 residues. Germline values: CDR1 SNHLY, CDR2 FYNNEI. V lost 7 bases to trimming and J lost 0 bases, with 16 bases between them.

This clonotype occurred a few times. This rearrangement joins TRBV7-3 to TRBJ1-6, with D unresolved. The CDR3 is made up of 15 amino acids. CDR1 is SGHTA and CDR2 is FQGTGA in the germline V gene. The V and J ends lost 5 bases and 0 bases respectively, with 8 bases between them. The CDR3: CASSQEYSYNSPLHF. The CDR3, as DNA: TGTGCCAGCAGCCAAGAGTACTCCTATAATTCACCCCTCCACTTT.

This clonotype has a handful of counts. The rearrangement links TRBV27 to TRBJ1-5, with a tentative D call TRBD1 (5 bases). V dropped 5 bases and J dropped 4 bases, with 12 bases sitting between them. The CDR3 spans 14 residues. From germline, CDR1 is MNHEY and CDR2 SMNVEV (reference sequence). The CDR3 sequence is CASSLQGGNQPQHF. For the CDR3, the DNA is TGTGCCAGCAGTCTGCAGGGAGGTAATCAGCCCCAGCATTTT.

The chain links TRBV20-1 to TRBJ2-3; 7 bases line up with TRBD2. The germline V gene has CDR1 DFQATT and CDR2 SNEGSKA (reference sequence). V lost 6 bases, J lost 1 base, and 7 bases stayed unmatched. This CDR3 is built from 14 residues. This CDR3 reads CSAQVTSGTDTQYF. Written as DNA, the CDR3 is TGCAGTGCCCAGGTTACTAGCGGCACAGATACGCAGTATTTT.

This clonotype was seen only a few times. V is TRBV20-1 and J is TRBJ1-5, with unresolved D. The CDR3 runs 13 residues. V dropped 1 base and J dropped 5 bases, with 9 bases sitting between them. The germline gives CDR1 DFQATT, CDR2 SNEGSKA (reference sequence). The CDR3 is CSARAGFYQPQHF. The CDR3 DNA is TGCAGTGCTAGAGCGGGGTTCTATCAGCCCCAGCATTTT.

CDR3 nucleotides: TGTGCCAGCAGCTTAGTGTCAGGGGCAGAGACCCAGTACTTC. As protein: CASSLVSGAETQYF. The chain combines TRBV7-2 with TRBJ2-5; D may be TRBD1 (6 bases). The CDR3 is 14 amino acids. Germline values: CDR1 SGHTA, CDR2 FQGNSA. Trimming removed 1 base at V and 4 bases at J, with 10 bases between.

This clonotype was picked up a small number of times. The chain links TRBV18 to TRBJ1-1, with D tentatively TRBD1 (5 bases). V was cut by 0 bases and J by 0 bases, with 5 bases left in between. This CDR3 is built from 14 residues. The germline V gene has CDR1 KGHSH and CDR2 LQKENI. The CDR3: CASSPPGVNTEAFF. The CDR3 DNA follows: TGTGCCAGCTCACCACCAGGGGTGAACACTGAAGCTTTCTTT. Based on the CDR3 plus reference TRBV18 and TRBJ1-1, the full variable domain is NAGVMQNPRHLVRRRGQEARLRCSPMKGHSHVYWYRQLPEEGLKFMVYLQKENIIDESGMPKERFSAEFPKEGPSILRIQQVVRGDSAAYFCASSPPGVNTEAFFGQGTRLTVV.

The chain links TRBV20-1 to TRBJ2-5, with D uncertain. The CDR3 spans 13 residues. Germline CDR1 reads DFQATT; CDR2 reads SNEGSKA (reference sequence). V was pared by 3 bases and J by 1 base, with 9 bases between. The CDR3 region has the DNA TGCAGTGCTAGTGAACAGAGCCAAGAGACCCAGTACTTC. Its protein product is CSASEQSQETQYF.

This clonotype was counted at least ten times. V gene TRBV20-1 combines with J gene TRBJ2-1, with D possibly called TRBD1 or TRBD2 (5 bases each). Germline-derived CDR1 and CDR2 are DFQATT and SNEGSKA (reference sequence). CDR3 length: 15 amino acids. V was clipped by 3 bases and J by 0 bases, with 12 bases between them. The CDR3 reads CSASGASFSYNEQFF. The CDR3 DNA sequence: TGCAGTGCTAGCGGGGCGAGCTTCTCCTACAATGAGCAGTTCTTC.

In its sample, this clonotype was seen a few times. The chain uses TRBV20-1 and TRBJ1-1, with TRBD1 matching 7 bases. The CDR3 runs to 13 residues. Losses at the gene ends were 5 bases for V and 5 bases for J; bases not matched to a gene: 8. Germline V gene sequence: CDR1 DFQATT, CDR2 SNEGSKA (reference sequence). The CDR3 loop reads CSASNTGETEAFF. DNA for the CDR3: TGCAGTGCTTCGAACACAGGGGAAACTGAAGCTTTCTTT.

At least ten counts were recorded for this clonotype. V is TRBV12-3 or TRBV12-4 and J is TRBJ2-1; the match to TRBD2 covers 7 bases. The CDR3 contains 15 residues. Unmatched junction bases numbered 4, after V lost 5 bases and J lost 0 bases. The CDR3 coding sequence is TGTGCCAGCAGTACCAGGGAGGGCTCCTACAATGAGCAGTTCTTC. Its translation: CASSTREGSYNEQFF.

In this sample, this clonotype turned up many times. V gene TRBV7-9 combines with J gene TRBJ2-1; possible D gene TRBD2, 6 bases. V was cut by 1 base and J by 4 bases, with 11 bases left in between. CDR1 SEHNR and CDR2 FQNEAQ come from the germline V gene (reference sequence). The CDR3 runs to 15 residues. CDR3 in amino acids: CASSLVLADYNEQFF. The CDR3 DNA is TGTGCCAGCAGCTTAGTACTAGCCGATTACAATGAGCAGTTCTTC.

The CDR3 region is CASSVFQKDTDTQYF. In DNA form, the CDR3 reads TGTGCCAGCAGTGTTTTTCAGAAAGACACAGATACGCAGTATTTT. The chain links TRBV12-3 or TRBV12-4 to TRBJ2-3; D is unclear. The CDR3 loop spans 15 amino acids. Trimming took off 5 bases at V and 2 bases at J, with 14 bases between the two ends.

V is TRBV5-1 and J is TRBJ2-1, with D possibly matching TRBD2 (6 bases). Germline loops: CDR1 SGHRS, CDR2 YFSETQ. CDR3 length: 17 residues. The V and J ends lost 2 bases and 7 bases respectively, with 22 bases between them. CDR3 in DNA: TGCGCCAGCAGCTTAGCGATGGGACTCACAGTCAGTAATGAGCAGTTCTTC. Its protein is CASSLAMGLTVSNEQFF.

The chain joins TRBV5-6 to TRBJ2-3, with 8 nucleotides matching TRBD2. Trimming took 4 bases from V and 0 from J; bases not matched to a gene: 7. CDR3 length: 16 amino acids. From germline, CDR1 is SGHDT and CDR2 YYEEEE. This chain's CDR3 is CASSPWTSHSTDTQYF. CDR3 nucleotides: TGTGCCAGCAGCCCCTGGACTAGCCACAGCACAGATACGCAGTATTTT.

Here the CDR3 reads CASRDRGNTGELFF. The CDR3 nucleotides read TGTGCCAGCAGGGACAGGGGGAACACCGGGGAGCTGTTTTTT. The chain links TRBV6-2 or TRBV6-3 to TRBJ2-2, with 9 bases matching TRBD1. This CDR3 is built from 14 residues. Germline lookup yields CDR1 MNHEY and CDR2 SVGEGT. V lost 6 bases, J lost 1 base, and 0 bases stayed unmatched.

The chain couples TRBV7-9 to TRBJ2-7; D unresolved. Looked up from germline, CDR1 is SEHNR and CDR2 is FQNEAQ (reference sequence). The CDR3 totals 14 residues. V was clipped by 2 bases and J by 0 bases, with 8 bases between them. The DNA of the CDR3 is TGTGCCAGCAGCTTACAGGAGCTCTCCTACGAGCAGTACTTC. It specifies CASSLQELSYEQYF.

This clonotype came up a few times. The rearrangement uses TRBV6-1 and TRBJ1-1; D perhaps matches TRBD1 (6 bases). V lost 6 bases and J lost 7, with 21 bases in between. CDR1 and CDR2 from the germline V gene are MNHNS and SASEGT. The CDR3 totals 15 residues. CDR3 DNA: TGTGCCAGCAGACCACTTCAAGGGGGAAAAGATGAAGCTTTCTTT. The encoded protein is CASRPLQGGKDEAFF.

This clonotype was detected only a few times. J is TRBJ1-5 and V is TRBV2; possible D gene TRBD1, 5 bases. The ends were cut back, 5 bases at V and 3 bases at J, with 20 bases in the middle. CDR3 length: 17 amino acids. Germline loops: CDR1 SNHLY, CDR2 FYNNEI. For the CDR3, the DNA is TGTGCCAGCAGTCCTAAGCTGGGGACCGCGACCAATCAGCCCCAGCATTTT. Translated, it gives CASSPKLGTATNQPQHF.

Only a few counts were recorded for this clonotype. This sequence joins TRBV7-2 and TRBJ2-7; a possible D gene is TRBD2 (6 bases). Germline lookup yields CDR1 SGHTA and CDR2 FQGNSA. V was shortened by 3 bases and J by 3 bases, with 12 bases between the two germline ends. The CDR3 spans 14 residues. This CDR3 is CASSLGGAGYEQYF. Written as DNA, the CDR3 is TGTGCCAGCAGCTTGGGCGGGGCGGGCTACGAGCAGTACTTC.

A few counts support this clonotype. The chain is built from TRBV29-1 and TRBJ2-3; D is tentatively TRBD1 or TRBD2 (5 bases each). Germline assignment: CDR1 SQVTM and CDR2 ANQGSEA. Trimming removed 5 bases from V and 6 bases from J, with 21 bases in between. CDR3 size: 15 residues. The CDR3 protein is CSVTRTRGTWDTQYF. The CDR3 nucleotides are TGCAGCGTTACCCGAACTCGTGGGACCTGGGATACGCAGTATTTT.

This clonotype occurred many times. This sequence joins TRBV25-1 and TRBJ2-5, with TRBD1 as a possible D gene (7 bases). The CDR3 is 15 residues long. V was cut by 1 base and J by 3 bases, with 12 bases left in between. Germline CDR1 is MGHDK and CDR2 is SYGVNS. In DNA form, the CDR3 reads TGTGCCAGCAGTGAATTCGGGGGACAGAAAGAGACCCAGTACTTC. Translation gives CASSEFGGQKETQYF.

This clonotype was recorded a few times. The chain combines TRBV9 with TRBJ1-2; 8 bases map to TRBD1. CDR1 and CDR2 from the germline V gene are SGDLS and YYNGEE. V lost 7 bases, J lost 4 bases, and 9 bases stayed unmatched. CDR3 length equals 14 residues. The chain's CDR3 is CASGQTGDIYGYTF. Written as DNA, the CDR3 is TGTGCCAGCGGTCAGACAGGGGATATCTATGGCTACACCTTC.

A few counts support this clonotype. V gene TRBV11-2 combines with J gene TRBJ2-2; 10 nucleotides line up with TRBD1. The CDR3 has 17 residues. V lost 4 bases, J lost 3 bases, and 8 bases stayed unmatched. Germline V gene lookup returns CDR1 SGHAT and CDR2 FQNNGV. Here the CDR3 reads CASSSVSTGGHTGELFF. The CDR3 region has the DNA TGTGCCAGCAGCTCGGTATCGACAGGGGGCCACACCGGGGAGCTGTTTTTT.

This clonotype was detected only a few times. The V gene is TRBV7-3, the J gene TRBJ2-2; D remains ambiguous. There are 11 residues in the CDR3. V was trimmed by 9 bases and J by 10 bases, leaving 12 bases between them. Germline CDR1 reads SGHTA; CDR2 reads FQGTGA. CDR3 in DNA: TGTGCCAGGACTCGGAATAAGGAGCTGTTTTTT. This sequence encodes CARTRNKELFF.